These 5 T cell receptor beta chains share one sample of origin, sequenced in a study of blood T cell repertoires in COVID-19. Data came from immunoSEQ multiplex PCR; TCRdb stores just in-frame clones and leaves some out. In the table there are around 300,000 clones, about nine tenths of which are singletons. Sequencing was performed on PBMCs or T cells enriched from blood (not recorded which). These receptor sequences come from a woman younger than 45 who had recovered from COVID-19.

A note on this clone: The identical CDR3 is also encoded by other nucleotide sequences in the sample. This chain joins TRBV3-1 (or the pseudogene TRBV3-2) and TRBJ1-5; D remains ambiguous. CDR1 is LGHDT and CDR2 is YNNKEL in the germline V gene (reference sequence). V dropped 5 bases and J dropped 0 bases, with 5 bases sitting between them. The CDR3 is 13 amino acids. This CDR3 reads CASSDTSNQPQHF. The DNA of the CDR3 is TGTGCCAGCAGCGACACTAGCAATCAGCCCCAGCATTTT.

The table lists this clone with a few counts. The chain has TRBV18 and TRBJ1-1; TRBD1 matches at 7 bases. The V segment lost 6 bases and the J segment 0 bases; nucleotides outside the gene matches: 10. The germline V gene encodes CDR1 KGHSH and CDR2 LQKENI. This CDR3 has 16 amino acids. The CDR3 coding sequence is TGTGCCAGCTCCCCAAATTCCGGGACAGTGAACACTGAAGCTTTCTTT. Translating it yields CASSPNSGTVNTEAFF.

To note about this clone: Additional DNA sequences in this sample encode the identical CDR3. The chain is built from TRBV18 and TRBJ2-3; D not resolved. This CDR3 comprises 12 residues. Trimming pared 6 bases from V and 0 bases from J, leaving 4 bases between. CDR1 is KGHSH, CDR2 LQKENI, per germline. CDR3 coding DNA: TGTGCCAGCTCTCTGAGCACAGATACGCAGTATTTT. The encoded protein is CASSLSTDTQYF.

This clone was seen once. The CDR3 loop is CASSPPGGGQHF. Here the CDR3 DNA reads TGTGCCAGCAGCCCGCCGGGGGGCGGCCAGCATTTT. This chain uses TRBV7-2 with TRBJ1-5; D is perhaps TRBD1 (6 bases). Trimming left V 5 bases short and J 12 bases short, with 14 bases between. CDR3 length equals 12 residues. CDR1 SGHTA and CDR2 FQGNSA come from the germline V gene.

This chain joins TRBV10-3 and TRBJ1-2, with 7 bases fitting TRBD1. After removal of 11 bases from V and 4 bases from J, the junction contained 7 bases not matched to a gene. CDR1 is ENHRY, CDR2 SYGVKD, per germline. CDR3 length: 12 residues. In DNA form, the CDR3 reads TGTGCCGTCCAGACAGGGAGCTATGGCTACACCTTC. As protein: CAVQTGSYGYTF.